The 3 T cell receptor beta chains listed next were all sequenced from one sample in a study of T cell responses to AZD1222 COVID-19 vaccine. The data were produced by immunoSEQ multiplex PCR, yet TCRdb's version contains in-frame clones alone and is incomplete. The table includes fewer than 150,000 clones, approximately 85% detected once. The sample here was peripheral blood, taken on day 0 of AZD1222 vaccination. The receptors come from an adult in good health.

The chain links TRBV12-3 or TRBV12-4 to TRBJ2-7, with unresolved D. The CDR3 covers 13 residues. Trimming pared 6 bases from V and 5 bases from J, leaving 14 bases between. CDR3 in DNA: TGTGCCAGCAGCCTCCTTGATGCCCACGAGCAGTACTTC. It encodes CASSLLDAHEQYF.

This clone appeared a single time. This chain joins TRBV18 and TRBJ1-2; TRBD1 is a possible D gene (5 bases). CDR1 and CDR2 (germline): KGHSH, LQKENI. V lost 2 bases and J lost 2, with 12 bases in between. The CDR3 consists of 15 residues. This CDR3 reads CASSPRTTANYGYTF. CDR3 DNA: TGTGCCAGCTCACCAAGGACAACCGCAAACTATGGCTACACCTTC.

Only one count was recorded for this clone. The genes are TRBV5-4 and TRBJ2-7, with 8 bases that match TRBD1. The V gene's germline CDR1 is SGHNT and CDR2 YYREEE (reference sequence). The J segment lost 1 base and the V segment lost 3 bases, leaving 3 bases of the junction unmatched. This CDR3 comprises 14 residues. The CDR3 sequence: CASSWDRTSYEQYF. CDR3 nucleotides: TGTGCCAGCAGCTGGGACAGGACATCCTACGAGCAGTACTTC.